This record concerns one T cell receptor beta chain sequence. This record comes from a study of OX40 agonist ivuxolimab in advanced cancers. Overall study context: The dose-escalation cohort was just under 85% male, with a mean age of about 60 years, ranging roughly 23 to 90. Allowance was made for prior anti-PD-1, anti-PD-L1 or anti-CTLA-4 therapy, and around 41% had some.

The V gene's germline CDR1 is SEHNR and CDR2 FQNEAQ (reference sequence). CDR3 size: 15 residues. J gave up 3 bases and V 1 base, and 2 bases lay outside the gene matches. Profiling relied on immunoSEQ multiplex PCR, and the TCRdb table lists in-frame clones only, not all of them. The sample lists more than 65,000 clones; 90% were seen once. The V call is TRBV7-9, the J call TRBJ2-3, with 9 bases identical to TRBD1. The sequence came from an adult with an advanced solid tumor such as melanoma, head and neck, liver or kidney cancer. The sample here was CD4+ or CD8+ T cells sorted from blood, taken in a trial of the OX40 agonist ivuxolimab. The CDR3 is CASSLGQGVTDTQYF. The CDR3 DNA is TGTGCCAGCAGCTTAGGACAGGGGGTGACAGATACGCAGTATTTT.